These T cell receptor beta chains were read from a single sample in a study of blood T cell repertoires in COVID-19. The protocol was immunoSEQ multiplex PCR, while the TCRdb copy is restricted to in-frame clones and leaves out a portion. The data contain around 330,000 clones, approximately 90% of them singletons. The sequencing sample was made of peripheral blood. The receptors were gathered from a woman under 40 with COVID-19, enrolled during active disease. The CDR3 runs from the conserved cysteine through the conserved F or W. Each record gives: J gene, D gene, clone size, V gene, CDR3 DNA, CDR3 protein. D genes are given only for firm matches. Rows give clone size only sometimes, using once, few, many, or a class for an expanded clone.

TRBJ2-6 NA NA TRBV9 TGTGCCAGCAGCAGCCCACGGGCCAACGTCCTGACTTTC CASSSPRANVLTF
TRBJ1-1 NA NA TRBV5-1 TGCGCCAGCAGCCTATACAGGGCCGGGAACACTGAAGCTTTCTTT CASSLYRAGNTEAFF
TRBJ1-1 TRBD1 NA TRBV28 TGTGCCAGCAGTCCAACCGGACAGGGGGGGGGCGAAGCTTTCTTT CASSPTGQGGGEAFF
TRBJ2-2 NA once TRBV7-2 TGTGCCAGCAAAATGAGGGGGGGCCTTGTCGGGGAGCTGTTTTTT CASKMRGGLVGELFF
TRBJ2-1 TRBD2 NA TRBV5-1 TGCGCCAGCAGCCCCGAGACTAGCGGGGTGTATGAGCAGTTCTTC CASSPETSGVYEQFF
TRBJ1-5 NA NA TRBV10-3 TGTGCCATCGGCCAGACAGATGGCAATCAGCCCCAGCATTTT CAIGQTDGNQPQHF
TRBJ2-5 TRBD1 NA TRBV28 TGTGCCAGCAGTCCGACAGGGGGCGCGTTGTCCCAGTACTTC CASSPTGGALSQYF
TRBJ1-2 TRBD1 once TRBV2 TGTGCCAGCAGAGACGACAGGGCTTATGGCTACACCTTC CASRDDRAYGYTF
TRBJ2-2 NA NA TRBV7-3 TGTGCCAGCAGCATGCGACACCCCGCCGGGGAGCTGTTTTTT CASSMRHPAGELFF
TRBJ2-7 NA NA TRBV11-3 TGTGCCAGCAGCTTAGATCCTGAGTTCTACGAGCAGTACTTC CASSLDPEFYEQYF
TRBJ1-2 NA NA TRBV4-1 TGCGCCAGCAGCCAAGATAACAGAAACTATGGCTACACCTTC CASSQDNRNYGYTF
TRBJ2-2 TRBD2 NA TRBV6-5 TGTGCCAGCACCCTGACTAGCGGGGGGACCGGGGAGCTGTTTTTT CASTLTSGGTGELFF
TRBJ1-2 NA NA TRBV3-1/TRBV3-2 TGTGCCAGCCAGGGTTTATTTGGCTACACCTTC CASQGLFGYTF
TRBJ1-2 TRBD1 NA TRBV29-1 TGCAGCGTTGAAAAGACCCTTGGGACAGCCGATGGCTACACCTTC CSVEKTLGTADGYTF
TRBJ1-3 NA NA TRBV7-2 TGTGCCAGCAGCTTAGCGCTTGCCAGGGCTGGAAACACCATATATTTT CASSLALARAGNTIYF
TRBJ2-5 NA NA TRBV19 TGTGCCAGTTCACCCCCGGACTACCAAGAGACCCAGTACTTC CASSPPDYQETQYF
TRBJ1-2 NA NA TRBV7-9 TGTGCCAGCACCCTGAGGGAGGGGCAGGGTGGCTACACCTTC CASTLREGQGGYTF
TRBJ2-1 TRBD2 NA TRBV7-2 TGTGCCAGCAGCTTCCCGGGACTAGCGGCCAATGAGCAGTTCTTC CASSFPGLAANEQFF
TRBJ1-1 NA once TRBV9 TGTGCCAGCAGCGGAGGGGGGAACACTGAAGCTTTCTTT CASSGGGNTEAFF
TRBJ2-5 NA NA TRBV5-1 TGCGCCAGCAGCTTGGAACCCGCGGGGGCCCTACGCGAGACCCAGTACTTC CASSLEPAGALRETQYF
TRBJ2-4 NA NA TRBV6-5 TGTGCCAGCATCCGAGGTTTCAAAAACATTCAGTACTTC CASIRGFKNIQYF
TRBJ1-4 NA NA TRBV11-2 TGTGCCAGCAGCTTAGCCGGCGGCGGCTTTGGTACTAATGAAAAACTGTTTTTT CASSLAGGGFGTNEKLFF
TRBJ2-7 NA NA TRBV30 TGTGCCTGGAGTACCTACTACGAGCAGTACTTC CAWSTYYEQYF
TRBJ1-6 TRBD1 NA TRBV2 TGTGCCAGCATCCTAACCCCCTCAGGGGGCAATTCACCCCTCCACTTT CASILTPSGGNSPLHF
TRBJ1-6 TRBD1 NA TRBV6-5 TGTGCCAGCAGTTACGAGGGACAGGGCTCCGCACCCCTCCACTTT CASSYEGQGSAPLHF
TRBJ1-2 NA NA TRBV2 TGTGCCAGCAGTGAAAGGAGAGCTGGGGGCTACACCTTC CASSERRAGGYTF
TRBJ1-1 TRBD1 few TRBV7-9 TGTGCCAGCAGCCGGACAGGCACGAACACTGAAGCTTTCTTT CASSRTGTNTEAFF
TRBJ2-7 TRBD1 NA TRBV7-9 TGTGCCAGCAGCTGGCCGGACAGGGGTGCGAAGTACTTC CASSWPDRGAKYF
TRBJ2-1 NA NA TRBV10-3 TGTGCCATCAGTGAGTCGGCGGGACTCTACAATGAGCAGTTCTTC CAISESAGLYNEQFF
TRBJ2-5 NA NA TRBV11-2 TGTGCCAGCAGCTTAAGGTACTGGGTGGCCGACAGCCAAGAGACCCAGTACTTC CASSLRYWVADSQETQYF
TRBJ1-4 NA NA TRBV3-1/TRBV3-2 TGTGCCAGCAGCCAAGTTCTGACTAATGAAAAACTGTTTTTT CASSQVLTNEKLFF
TRBJ1-5 TRBD1 NA TRBV18 TGTGCCAGCTCACCGACAGGGGGCAATCAGCCCCAGCATTTT CASSPTGGNQPQHF
TRBJ1-2 TRBD1 NA TRBV6-8 TGTGCCAGCAGTCCCGGACAGGGACACTATGGCTACACCTTC CASSPGQGHYGYTF
TRBJ2-3 NA NA TRBV7-9 TGTGCCAGCAGCTTTTGGTCCAACAGGGAACGAGATACGCAGTATTTT CASSFWSNRERDTQYF
TRBJ2-1 NA NA TRBV6-5 TGTGCCAGCAGAAGCAGGGTCGATGAGCAGTTCTTC CASRSRVDEQFF
TRBJ2-7 TRBD1 NA TRBV13 TGTGCCAGCAGCTTAAGGGACAGGGGTGCGTACGAGCAGTACTTC CASSLRDRGAYEQYF
TRBJ1-4 NA NA TRBV7-8 TGTGCCAGCAGCTTTAGCACCGGACTTAATGAAAAACTGTTTTTT CASSFSTGLNEKLFF
TRBJ2-1 TRBD2 NA TRBV6-5 TGTGCCAGCAGTTACTCGGCGGGGGTCTCCTACAATGAGCAGTTCTTC CASSYSAGVSYNEQFF
TRBJ1-2 NA once TRBV10-3 TGTGCCATCAGTGAGTCGACGGGACATACGGGCTACACCTTC CAISESTGHTGYTF
TRBJ1-1 TRBD1 NA TRBV6-2/TRBV6-3 TGTGCCAGCAGTTGGACCAGGACAGGGATTAAGAACACTGAAGCTTTCTTT CASSWTRTGIKNTEAFF
TRBJ2-3 TRBD2 NA TRBV5-1 TGCGCCAGCAGCTCAGGACTAGCGGGGGATACGCAGTATTTT CASSSGLAGDTQYF
TRBJ1-5 NA NA TRBV6-6 TGTGCCAGCACCCCCTCCGGTAATCAGCCCCAGCATTTT CASTPSGNQPQHF
TRBJ2-7 NA few TRBV6-5 TGTGCCAGCAGTTACTCCCCGGTCGGCAGGTCTTACGAGCAGTACTTC CASSYSPVGRSYEQYF